A selection of T cell receptor beta chains follows, all from one sample in a study of vaccination effects on CD4 cells after COVID-19. Clones were read by immunoSEQ multiplex PCR, and TCRdb kept only the in-frame ones, dropping some. The profile shows 30,000 to 45,000 clones, around 80% of them singletons. These receptors' antigens are unknown. The input for sequencing was CD4+ T cells from PBMCs cultured with HCoV-NL63 spike peptides, taken after COVID-19 vaccination. These TCRs come from a human donor who received a COVID-19 vaccine. Some clones in this sample may be carry-over from other donors' samples. CDR3s include the opening cysteine and the closing phenylalanine or tryptophan. Clone sizes are given selectively: once, few, many, or a class where the clone is expanded.

v_gene	len	abundance	j_gene	CDR3aa
TRBV5-1	17	few	TRBJ1-6	CASSSTSTSSYNSPLHF
TRBV5-8	11	NA	TRBJ1-1	CASPGGTEAFF
TRBV12-3/TRBV12-4	11	medium-sized	TRBJ2-1	CASRGTGEQFF
TRBV5-6	14	once	TRBJ1-2	CASSSGRVRYGYTF
TRBV5-4	16	NA	TRBJ2-3	CASINRGRVDPDTQYF
TRBV24-1	15	NA	TRBJ2-5	CATSANTGAVETQYF
TRBV28	15	NA	TRBJ1-2	CASSQGARSNYGYTF
TRBV10-3	13	NA	TRBJ1-2	CAILGGLGHGYTF
TRBV5-4	14	NA	TRBJ1-3	CASSFGGSRNTIYF
TRBV7-7	14	NA	TRBJ2-2	CASSSDRNTGELFF
TRBV5-1	15	NA	TRBJ2-5	CASSLRGGPQETQYF
TRBV7-2	14	NA	TRBJ1-2	CASSLDTGDYGYTF
TRBV27	14	once	TRBJ2-3	CASRQGYSTDTQYF
TRBV3-1/TRBV3-2	16	NA	TRBJ2-5	CASSQGGLGGEETQYF
TRBV30	18	NA	TRBJ2-6	CAWSVARYRASGANVLTF
TRBV2	13	NA	TRBJ1-2	CASSENPEYGYTF
TRBV29-1	14	NA	TRBJ2-4	CSVDRGSDKNIQYF
TRBV7-6	14	NA	TRBJ1-2	CASSLNSGNYGYTF
TRBV6-5	15	NA	TRBJ2-1	CASSTLAGGFGEQFF
TRBV6-5	14	few	TRBJ1-5	CASSYLGWDQPQHF
TRBV12-5	13	NA	TRBJ1-4	CASQGALDEKLFF
TRBV7-8	15	NA	TRBJ2-5	CASSFSGGGGETQYF
TRBV14	17	NA	TRBJ2-2	CASSRQTRGPEAGELFF
TRBV29-1	11	NA	TRBJ1-1	CSVDSQPEAFF
TRBV27	14	NA	TRBJ1-2	CASSRNRVGDGYTF
TRBV15	14	NA	TRBJ2-1	CATSRVSTYNEQFF
TRBV7-2	17	NA	TRBJ2-2	CASSASRGGASTGELFF
TRBV18	16	NA	TRBJ1-1	CASSRGRGQGETEAFF
TRBV5-4	15	NA	TRBJ2-3	CASSLTSGVTDTQYF
TRBV7-2	18	few	TRBJ1-6	CASSMGQGGGTYNSPLHF
TRBV12-5	12	NA	TRBJ2-5	CASGQQGQTQYF
TRBV3-1/TRBV3-2	16	NA	TRBJ2-1	CASSLFRKTFKNEQFF
TRBV11-1	16	NA	TRBJ2-2	CASSYEQGIRTGELFF
TRBV12-3/TRBV12-4	13	NA	TRBJ1-1	CASSLTRNTEAFF
TRBV12-3/TRBV12-4	13	NA	TRBJ1-1	CASSLEVFTEAFF
TRBV6-5	15	NA	TRBJ1-5	CASSPRDTSNQPQHF
TRBV10-2	13	few	TRBJ1-5	CASMEGATQPQHF
TRBV5-1	16	NA	TRBJ2-3	CASSPDRTSGGDTQYF
TRBV24-1	16	NA	TRBJ2-1	CATSPTGTSGYNEQFF
TRBV5-1	14	NA	TRBJ2-4	CASSLGDPQNIQYF
TRBV19	13	once	TRBJ1-5	CATRGVRNQPQHF
TRBV19	14	NA	TRBJ2-2	CASTGTTNTGELFF
TRBV2	15	NA	TRBJ1-6	CASSEEDRGRSPLHF
TRBV6-6	13	once	TRBJ2-2	CASTKGNTGELFF
TRBV9	15	NA	TRBJ1-5	CASSVAAGENQPQHF
TRBV12-5	14	few	TRBJ2-1	CASGLGIVNNEQFF
TRBV15	15	NA	TRBJ2-3	CATSRVRHSTDTQYF
TRBV7-3	14	NA	TRBJ1-2	CASSLKRDGYGYTF
TRBV10-3	16	NA	TRBJ2-1	CAIKGTSETGYNEQFF
TRBV2	14	NA	TRBJ2-6	CASRGTSGANVLTF